This record covers a single T cell receptor (beta chain). Its antigen is unknown. As for time point: week 11, during vaccination. Doses comprised 300 ug of mutant IDH1 20-mer peptide each, plus topical imiquimod. TCRdb keeps only in-frame clones here, not all; method: immunoSEQ multiplex PCR. The sample lists under 150,000 clones, 75% to 90% seen once, with 0.6% to 0.75% in the top ten. This sample is part of a study of a mutant IDH1 vaccine in newly diagnosed glioma. Study at large: Across weeks 1, 3, 5, 7, 11, 15, 19 and 23, patients received a vaccination each time, eight in all. Initiation of the vaccine course occurred 4-6 weeks after radiotherapy alone, or alongside temozolomide cycles. Radiotherapy, temozolomide, or both had been given previously, and both were given to most.

Trimming took off 0 bases at V and 0 bases at J, with 7 bases between the two ends. Germline V gene data show CDR1 as SGHRS and CDR2 as YFSETQ. This CDR3 contains 15 residues. The sequence derives from a woman in her 50s with glioma. The sample consisted of PBMCs, taken from a glioma patient whose treatment included an IDH1 peptide vaccine. The V gene is TRBV5-1, the J gene TRBJ2-1; unclear D gene. The CDR3 DNA is TGCGCCAGCAGCTTGGGACCCCTCTCCTACAATGAGCAGTTCTTC. Translated: CASSLGPLSYNEQFF.